Below are 6 T cell receptor beta chains sequenced from a single sample in a study of CD8+ T cells in alopecia areata. RNA extraction and reverse transcription yielded cDNA as sequencing template. The protocol was immunoSEQ multiplex PCR, while the TCRdb copy is restricted to in-frame clones and leaves out a portion. Singletons are absent from the sample, which has 200,000 to 300,000 clones. The study sorted pooled cutaneous lymph node cells by CD4, CD8alpha, NKG2D, NKG2ACE and other markers. The sample taken for sequencing was CD4+ T cells sorted from a lymph node. These receptors all come from a C3H/HeJ mouse with alopecia areata. The mice in this strain carry MHC haplotype H2-k.

Concerning this clone: Gene names and germline match the mouse. The read comes to an end 4 residues before the CDR3 does, leaving the germline J gene to fill in the end. The chain combines TRBV13-2 with TRBJ2-1; possibly TRBD1 for D (6 bases). Germline V gives CDR1 NNHNN, CDR2 SYGAGS (reference sequence). The CDR3 runs to 12 residues. The sequenced CDR3 bases are TGTGCCAGCGACAGGGATTGGGCT. Translating gives CASDRDWA. In full, the CDR3 is CASDRDWAEQFF.

In this sample, this clone turned up a few times. Mouse gene names apply. The read stops 4 residues short of the end of the CDR3; the missing end is completed from the germline J gene. J is TRBJ2-2 and V is TRBV1, with TRBD2 identical over 10 bases. The CDR3 extends over 16 amino acids. V dropped 6 bases and J dropped 2; count of bases not matched to a gene: 6. The germline CDR1 and CDR2 sequences are NSQYPW and LRSPGD (reference sequence). CDR3 loop: CTCSPPGLGNTGQLYF. The sequenced CDR3 bases are TGCACCTGCAGCCCTCCGGGACTGGGGAACACCGGG.

On this clone: Gene names are the mouse ones. The read ends 4 residues early relative to the CDR3; the germline J gene fills the gap. The chain has TRBV1 and TRBJ2-5; D is undetermined. CDR3 length: 14 residues. Germline V gene sequence: CDR1 NSQYPW, CDR2 LRSPGD (reference sequence). The CDR3 reads CTCSAGVWEDTQYF. The part of the CDR3 DNA that was read is TGCACCTGCAGTGCAGGGGTTTGGGAAGAC. Supplemented by reference TRBV1 and TRBJ2-5, the full variable domain reads VTLLEQNPRWRLVPRGQAVNLRCILKNSQYPWMSWYQQDLQKQLQWLFTLRSPGDKEVKSLPGADYLATRVTDTELRLQVANMSQGRTLYCTCSAGVWEDTQYFGPGTRLLVL.

A remark on this clone: Genes here carry mouse names. The DNA ends 4 residues before the CDR3 does, and the rest of the CDR3 is filled in from the germline J gene. The chain employs TRBV13-1 and TRBJ2-2; 7 nucleotides line up with TRBD2. CDR1 is NSHNY, CDR2 SYGAGN, per germline. With V trimmed by 5 bases and J by 3 bases, 4 bases remained unmatched. The CDR3 contains 14 residues. The sequenced CDR3 bases are TGTGCCAGCAGCGGGACTGCCCACACCGGG. Translated, it gives CASSGTAHTG. The complete CDR3 protein is CASSGTAHTGQLYF.

This clone was seen a handful of times. Germline and genes here are mouse. The read ends 4 residues before the CDR3 terminus; that terminus is restored from the germline J gene. This sequence joins TRBV29 and TRBJ2-3; 7 bases map to TRBD1. The germline CDR1 and CDR2 sequences are MSHET and SYDVDS. The CDR3 length is 12 residues. The covered CDR3 bases are TGTGCTAGCAGCCGACAGGGAGAA. Its translation is CASSRQGE. The complete CDR3 protein is CASSRQGETLYF. The full variable domain, with the rest looked up from reference TRBV29 and TRBJ2-3, is DMKVTQMPRYLIKRMGENVLLECGQDMSHETMYWYRQDPGLGLQLIYISYDVDSNSEGDIPKGYRVSRKKREHFSLILDSAKTNQTSVYFCASSRQGETLYFGSGTRLTVL.

This clone was seen more than once but under ten times. Here the gene names and germline are mouse. The CDR3 end lies 3 residues beyond the end of the read and is filled in from the germline J gene. The V and J genes are TRBV19 and TRBJ1-6; TRBD1 matches 7 bases. TRBJ1-6 is an open reading frame, and its role is uncertain. Germline values: CDR1 FNHDT, CDR2 SITEND (reference sequence). V dropped 6 bases and J dropped 1; count of bases not matched to a gene: 4. The CDR3 length is 15 residues. The part of the CDR3 DNA that was read is TGTGCCAGCACCCAACAGGGGTCCTATAATTCGCCC. Translating gives CASTQQGSYNSP. Given in full, the CDR3 is CASTQQGSYNSPLYF.